The T cell receptor (beta chain) described here comes from a study of blood T cell repertoires in COVID-19. Study background: From the United States, Italy and Spain came samples of acute and convalescent COVID-19. T cells, B-cell-depleted T cells, or PBMCs supplied cDNA or gDNA.

Original handling: Quantification of nucleated cells was approximated via reference gene primer amplification. Repertoires were generated with immunoSEQ multiplex PCR, while TCRdb's copy carries only in-frame clones and drops some. The DNA was the basis for D and trimming; V, J and clone size are from that table. This sample has 65,000 to 95,000 clones, with about 89% found just once. The V gene's germline CDR1 is SGDLS and CDR2 YYNGEE. This CDR3 contains 15 residues. V lost 4 bases and J 4 bases, leaving 17 bases between the germline ends. The sample consisted of peripheral blood. The chain links TRBV9 to TRBJ1-2, with a weak D call TRBD1 (5 bases). The sequence derives from a man between 65 and 79 years old with active or convalescent COVID-19. The chain's CDR3 is CASSLRTNAGYGYTF. In DNA form, the CDR3 reads TGTGCCAGCAGCCTCCGGACAAACGCCGGCTATGGCTACACCTTC.